The 8 T cell receptor beta chains below come from one sample, sequenced in a study of blood T cell repertoires in COVID-19. TCRdb keeps only in-frame clones here, not all; method: immunoSEQ multiplex PCR. In the table there are over 250,000 clones, about nine tenths of which are singletons. Sequencing used peripheral blood. The receptor set was obtained from a man aged 50-60 years with acute or convalescent COVID-19.

The chain links TRBV3-1 (or the pseudogene TRBV3-2) to TRBJ1-6; 11 nucleotides match TRBD1. V was clipped by 6 bases and J by 8 bases; unmatched bases: 6. This CDR3 comprises 15 residues. Per the germline V gene, CDR1 is LGHDT and CDR2 is YNNKEL (reference sequence). The CDR3 sequence is CASSRTGGSDSPLHF. The CDR3 DNA reads as TGTGCCAGCAGTCGGACAGGGGGCAGCGATTCACCCCTCCACTTT.

V is TRBV4-1 and J is TRBJ1-2, with D possibly being TRBD1 (6 bases). V was cut by 3 bases and J by 8 bases, with 13 bases left in between. The CDR3 is 13 amino acids. Germline V CDR1 and CDR2: MGHRA, YSYEKL. CDR3 loop: CASSQTGLGGYTF. The CDR3 coding sequence is TGCGCCAGCAGCCAGACAGGTCTCGGGGGCTACACCTTC.

Note on this clone: Other DNA variants within this sample encode the same CDR3. The rearrangement joins TRBV30 to TRBJ2-5; D is perhaps TRBD1 (6 bases). Germline assignment: CDR1 GTSNPN and CDR2 SVGIG (reference sequence). V gave up 0 bases and J gave up 5 bases, with 7 bases separating them. This CDR3 comprises 12 residues. The DNA of the CDR3 is TGTGCCTGGAGTGTACAGGGTGAGACCCAGTACTTC. Protein: CAWSVQGETQYF.

In DNA form, the CDR3 reads TGTGCCAGCAGTGCGCAGGTTAACACTGAAGCTTTCTTT. This sequence encodes CASSAQVNTEAFF. The rearrangement links TRBV2 to TRBJ1-1; the D is unclear. Between the trimmed V and J ends, which lost 4 bases and 2 bases, there was a span of 8 bases. This CDR3 region has 13 residues. Germline assignment: CDR1 SNHLY and CDR2 FYNNEI.

The chain combines TRBV5-1 with TRBJ2-1; 11 bases agree with TRBD2. With V trimmed by 1 base and J by 6 bases, 3 bases remained unmatched. There are 15 residues in the CDR3. Germline loops: CDR1 SGHRS, CDR2 YFSETQ. DNA of the CDR3: TGCGCCAGCAGCTTGAGTACTAGCGGGGGCAATGAGCAGTTCTTC. Residues: CASSLSTSGGNEQFF.

The V gene is TRBV19, the J gene TRBJ2-3; D call uncertain. The CDR3 covers 14 residues. Deletions cut 3 bases from V and 0 bases from J, with 7 bases between. Germline CDR1 and CDR2: LNHDA and SQIVND (reference sequence). This CDR3 is CASSMSLSTDTQYF. CDR3 nucleotides: TGTGCCAGTAGTATGTCCCTTAGCACAGATACGCAGTATTTT. The variable domain in full, with the rest retrieved from reference TRBV19 and TRBJ2-3, is DGGITQSPKYLFRKEGQNVTLSCEQNLNHDAMYWYRQDPGQGLRLIYYSQIVNDFQKGDIAEGYSVSREKKESFPLTVTSAQKNPTAFYLCASSMSLSTDTQYFGPGTRLTVL.

Here the CDR3 DNA reads TGTGCCAGCAGCTTGGTTCAAGGGGTCTATGGCTACACCTTC. As protein: CASSLVQGVYGYTF. The chain has TRBV5-6 and TRBJ1-2; tentatively, D is TRBD1 (5 bases). The CDR3 has 14 residues. V gave up 0 bases and J gave up 4 bases, with 10 bases separating them. The germline V gene encodes CDR1 SGHDT and CDR2 YYEEEE.

This clone was recorded once. The CDR3 loop reads CASSIAQGPEQYF. The CDR3 bases are TGTGCCAGTAGTATAGCACAGGGCCCCGAGCAGTACTTC. The chain combines TRBV19 with TRBJ2-7, with D tentatively TRBD1 (6 bases). The CDR3 has 13 amino acids. Germline V CDR1 and CDR2: LNHDA, SQIVND (reference sequence). The V and J ends lost 1 base and 6 bases respectively, with 10 bases between them.